Shown below are 7 T cell receptor beta chains from a single sample sequenced in a study of blood T cell repertoires in COVID-19. The protocol was immunoSEQ multiplex PCR, while the TCRdb copy is restricted to in-frame clones and leaves out a portion. Seen here are 310,000 or so clones, around 90% observed once, and the top ten hold about 6%. Sequencing input: PBMCs or T cells enriched from blood (not recorded which). All receptors derive from a woman in her forties who had recovered from COVID-19.

This clone was recorded once. The CDR3 coding sequence is TGCGCCAGCAGTGAGTCCGGCGGGACCTACAATGAGCAGTTCTTC. Protein product: CASSESGGTYNEQFF. V gene TRBV10-2 combines with J gene TRBJ2-1; D may be TRBD2 (6 bases). The V end was cut by 0 bases, the J end by 2 bases, with 8 bases between. Germline V gene sequence: CDR1 WSHSY, CDR2 SAAADI. The CDR3 sequence is 15 residues long.

The chain uses TRBV7-9 and TRBJ1-4; D might be TRBD1 (6 bases). CDR3 length: 14 amino acids. V dropped 5 bases and J dropped 7 bases, with 14 bases sitting between them. Germline V lookup: CDR1 SEHNR, CDR2 FQNEAQ (reference sequence). The CDR3 sequence: CASSPQGSREKLFF. DNA of the CDR3: TGTGCCAGCAGCCCACAGGGAAGTCGTGAAAAACTGTTTTTT.

The chain combines TRBV11-2 with TRBJ2-1; 8 nucleotides match TRBD1. V shed 6 bases, J shed 7 bases, and the junction held 5 bases outside the gene matches. Germline CDR1 reads SGHAT; CDR2 reads FQNNGV. CDR3 length: 13 amino acids. The CDR3 nucleotides read TGTGCCAGCAGTTCCGGGACAGGTAATGAGCAGTTCTTC. Translation gives CASSSGTGNEQFF.

This sequence joins TRBV19 and TRBJ2-7, with D perhaps TRBD2 (6 bases). CDR1 is LNHDA, CDR2 SQIVND, per germline (reference sequence). This CDR3 comprises 14 residues. Trimming cost V 4 bases and J 3 bases, with 13 bases left between them. DNA of the CDR3: TGTGCCAGTAGTACTGCGGGACTGGGCTACGAGCAGTACTTC. Translated, it gives CASSTAGLGYEQYF.

The V gene is TRBV20-1, the J gene TRBJ2-7; TRBD1 might be the D (5 bases). This CDR3 has 11 amino acids. Germline V lookup: CDR1 DFQATT, CDR2 SNEGSKA (reference sequence). The ends were cut back, 5 bases at V and 5 bases at J, with 10 bases in the middle. CDR3 bases: TGCAGTGCTTTCCAGGGAAACGAGCAGTACTTC. As protein: CSAFQGNEQYF.

V and J are TRBV10-2 and TRBJ2-7; TRBD1 aligns across 11 bases. Germline CDR1 is WSHSY and CDR2 is SAAADI. The CDR3 runs to 12 residues. V shed 10 bases, J shed 4 bases, and the junction held 3 bases outside the gene matches. The CDR3 is CATGTGGYEQYF. The CDR3 DNA reads as TGCGCCACCGGGACAGGGGGTTACGAGCAGTACTTC.

The chain couples TRBV11-3 to TRBJ1-1; tentatively, D is TRBD1 (5 bases). This CDR3 comprises 15 residues. V lost 7 bases and J 1 base, leaving 16 bases between the germline ends. Germline assignment: CDR1 SGHNT and CDR2 YENEEA. DNA for the CDR3: TGTGCCAGCACCAAGCGGGGCAGGAAGAACACTGAAGCTTTCTTT. Translating it yields CASTKRGRKNTEAFF.